This T cell receptor beta chain comes out of a study of blood T cell repertoires in COVID-19. About the study: Researchers got acute and convalescent COVID-19 samples from the United States, Italy and Spain.

J lost 1 base, V lost 5 bases, and 2 bases had no gene match. The CDR3 contains 14 residues. Germline CDR1 is LNHDA and CDR2 is SQIVND (reference sequence). The repertoire was sequenced with immunoSEQ multiplex PCR; TCRdb's copy has only in-frame clones and lacks some. The sample comprises tens of thousands of clones, roughly 74% of which are singletons, and 50% to 75% rests with the top ten. The chain couples TRBV19 to TRBJ2-3, with 8 bases lining up with TRBD1. The sequence derives from an elderly man with acute or convalescent COVID-19. Material: peripheral blood. The CDR3 bases are TGTGCCAGTAGTTCGGGACAGGGCACAGATACGCAGTATTTT. Translating gives CASSSGQGTDTQYF.